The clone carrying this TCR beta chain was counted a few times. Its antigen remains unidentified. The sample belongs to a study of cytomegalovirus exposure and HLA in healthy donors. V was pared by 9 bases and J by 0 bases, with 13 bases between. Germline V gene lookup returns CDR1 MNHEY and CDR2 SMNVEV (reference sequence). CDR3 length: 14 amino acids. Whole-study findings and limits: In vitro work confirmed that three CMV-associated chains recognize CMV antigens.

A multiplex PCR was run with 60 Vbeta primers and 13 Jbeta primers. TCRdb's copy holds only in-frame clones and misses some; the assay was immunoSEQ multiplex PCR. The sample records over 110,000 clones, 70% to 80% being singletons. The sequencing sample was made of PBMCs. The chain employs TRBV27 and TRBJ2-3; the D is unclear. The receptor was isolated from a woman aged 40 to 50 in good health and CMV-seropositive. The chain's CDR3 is CASQYASSTDTQYF. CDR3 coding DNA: TGTGCCAGTCAATACGCCAGTAGCACAGATACGCAGTATTTT.